The 10 T cell receptor beta chains below come from one sample, sequenced in a study of OX40 agonist ivuxolimab in advanced cancers. Preparation of the library involved the immunoSEQ multiplex PCR assay. As stored in TCRdb, this immuneACCESS dataset retains in-frame rearrangements with V and J assigned. A fraction of the clones does not appear; measured against another copy, unresolved V genes explain less than half of the discrepancy, and the remainder lacks a known reason. This sample is represented by 70,000 to 90,000 clones; about 91% of them were singletons. Approximately 10% of the sample is taken by the ten largest. This specimen consisted of CD4+ or CD8+ T cells sorted from blood, obtained in a trial of the OX40 agonist ivuxolimab. These TCRs come from an adult with an advanced solid tumor such as melanoma, head and neck, liver or kidney cancer.

In nucleotides, the CDR3 is TGTGCCAGCAGCACAGACAGGTTGGCTGGCTACACCTTC. Amino acid sequence: CASSTDRLAGYTF. This chain joins TRBV2 and TRBJ1-2; possibly TRBD1 for D (6 bases). V lost 6 bases, J lost 7 bases, and 15 bases lay in between. The germline gives CDR1 SNHLY, CDR2 FYNNEI. This CDR3 region has 13 residues.

DNA for the CDR3: TGTGCCAGCAGGCCTAGCGGGGGCCTTCAGTACTTC. It is translated as CASRPSGGLQYF. This chain connects TRBV28 to TRBJ2-4, with 10 nucleotides matching TRBD2. Per the germline V gene, CDR1 is MDHEN and CDR2 is SYDVKM. The V and J ends lost 6 bases and 11 bases, in that order; junction bases with no gene match: 4. The CDR3 length is 12 residues.

V usage is TRBV28 and J usage is TRBJ1-5; no reliable D call. Trimming removed 8 bases at V and 1 base at J, with 6 bases between. Per the germline V gene, CDR1 is MDHEN and CDR2 is SYDVKM. There are 12 residues in the CDR3. This CDR3 is CASHRSNQPQHF. The CDR3 DNA reads TGTGCCAGCCATAGAAGCAATCAGCCCCAGCATTTT.

V usage is TRBV18 and J usage is TRBJ2-7; 9 bases align to TRBD1. The germline V gene encodes CDR1 KGHSH and CDR2 LQKENI. The CDR3 spans 14 residues. Trimming removed 2 bases from V and 3 bases from J; junction bases left unmatched: 2. For the CDR3, the DNA is TGTGCCAGCTCACCAGGGACAGGGAGCTACGAGCAGTACTTC. Translating gives CASSPGTGSYEQYF.

The V call is TRBV5-1, the J call TRBJ1-3, with a weak D call TRBD1 (5 bases). V lost 5 bases and J 0 bases, leaving 12 bases between the germline ends. The CDR3 spans 15 residues. Germline CDR1 is SGHRS and CDR2 is YFSETQ. This chain's CDR3 is CASRSGPNSGNTIYF. CDR3 coding DNA: TGCGCCAGCAGGTCGGGACCGAACTCTGGAAACACCATATATTTT.

This clone has only one observation. The rearrangement joins TRBV29-1 to TRBJ2-1, with a weak D call TRBD2 (5 bases). The germline V gene has CDR1 SQVTM and CDR2 ANQGSEA. This CDR3 contains 13 residues. Between the trimmed V and J ends, which lost 4 bases and 0 bases, there was a span of 7 bases. DNA of the CDR3: TGCAGCGTTGCCCGGGGCTCCTACAATGAGCAGTTCTTC. As protein: CSVARGSYNEQFF.

This chain uses TRBV10-3 with TRBJ2-7; D is unresolved. Germline V gives CDR1 ENHRY, CDR2 SYGVKD. V dropped 3 bases and J dropped 7 bases, with 10 bases sitting between them. The CDR3 runs to 12 residues. The CDR3 loop is CAISDNQWEQYF. CDR3 sequence (DNA): TGTGCCATCAGTGATAATCAATGGGAGCAGTACTTC.

The J gene is TRBJ2-3, the V gene TRBV7-3; D remains unclear. The germline V gene has CDR1 SGHTA and CDR2 FQGTGA. CDR3 size: 17 residues. V lost 6 bases and J lost 0, with 19 bases in between. The CDR3 nucleotides are TGTGCCAGCAGTACCACGGCTAGGTCACTCAGCACAGATACGCAGTATTTT. Its translation is CASSTTARSLSTDTQYF.

The chain employs TRBV10-3 and TRBJ2-3; 9 bases are a match to TRBD2. The germline gives CDR1 ENHRY, CDR2 SYGVKD. The trim removed 6 bases at V and 2 bases at J, leaving 6 bases unmatched. The CDR3 length is 15 residues. The CDR3 region has the DNA TGTGCCATCAGCGCCGGGACTAGCCTCACAGATACGCAGTATTTT. It specifies CAISAGTSLTDTQYF.

The chain has TRBV2 and TRBJ1-4, with D maybe TRBD1 (5 bases). CDR1 SNHLY and CDR2 FYNNEI come from the germline V gene. The CDR3 is made up of 12 amino acids. V dropped 7 bases and J dropped 7 bases, with 10 bases sitting between them. CDR3 in DNA: TGTGCCAGCAACGGGGGTTTTGAAAAACTGTTTTTT. This sequence encodes CASNGGFEKLFF.